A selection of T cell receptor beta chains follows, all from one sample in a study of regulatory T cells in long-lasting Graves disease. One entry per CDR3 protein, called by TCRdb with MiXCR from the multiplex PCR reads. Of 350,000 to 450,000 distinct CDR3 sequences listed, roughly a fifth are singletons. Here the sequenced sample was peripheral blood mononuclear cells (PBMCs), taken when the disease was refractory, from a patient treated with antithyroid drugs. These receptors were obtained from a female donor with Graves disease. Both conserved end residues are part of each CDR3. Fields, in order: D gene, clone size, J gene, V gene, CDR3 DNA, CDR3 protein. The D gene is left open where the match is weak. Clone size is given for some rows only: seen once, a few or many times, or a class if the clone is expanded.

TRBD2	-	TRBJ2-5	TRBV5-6	TGTGCCAGCAGCAACGGGGCGGGAGGGATCCAAGAGACCCAGTACTTC	CASSNGAGGIQETQYF
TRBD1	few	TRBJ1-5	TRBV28	TGTGCCAGCAGGCTACAGGGGAATGGCAATCAGCCCCAGCATTTT	CASRLQGNGNQPQHF
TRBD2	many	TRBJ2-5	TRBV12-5	TGTGCTAGTGGTCCCGGGACTAGCGGGAGGTGGGAGACCCAGTACTTC	CASGPGTSGRWETQYF
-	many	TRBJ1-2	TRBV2	TGTGCCAGCAGGGGTGAGGATGGCTACACCTTC	CASRGEDGYTF
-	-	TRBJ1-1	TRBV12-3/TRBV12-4	TGTGCCAGCAGCCGCGAAACAGGGCAGAGCACTGAAGCTTTCTTT	CASSRETGQSTEAFF
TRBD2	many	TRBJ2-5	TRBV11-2	TGTGCCAGCAGCTTAGGTAGCGGGAGTGAGACCCAGTACTTC	CASSLGSGSETQYF
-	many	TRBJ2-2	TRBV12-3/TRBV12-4	TGTGCCAGCAGTTTTCGTGACAGATTCACCGGGGAGCTGTTTTTT	CASSFRDRFTGELFF
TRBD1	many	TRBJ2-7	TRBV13	TGTGCCAGCAGCCCCAGGACAGGGATTGTCAACGAGCAGTACTTC	CASSPRTGIVNEQYF
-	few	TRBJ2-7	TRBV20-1	TGCAGTGCGCCGGGGGAGTATCTTGCCTACGAGCAGTACTTC	CSAPGEYLAYEQYF
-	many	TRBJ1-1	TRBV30	TGTGCCTGGAGTTACGGGGGCACTGAAGCTTTCTTT	CAWSYGGTEAFF